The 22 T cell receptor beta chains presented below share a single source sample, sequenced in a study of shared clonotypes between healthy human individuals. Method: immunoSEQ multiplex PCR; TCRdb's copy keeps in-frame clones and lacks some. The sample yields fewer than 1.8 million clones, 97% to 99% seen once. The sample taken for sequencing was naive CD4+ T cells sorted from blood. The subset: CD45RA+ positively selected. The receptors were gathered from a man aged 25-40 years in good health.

This CDR3 reads CASSLYSGRGTGELFF. The CDR3 DNA follows: TGTGCCAGCAGTTTATATAGCGGGAGGGGCACCGGGGAGCTGTTTTTT. The gene calls are TRBV27 and TRBJ2-2; TRBD2 agrees at 11 bases. Germline CDR1 is MNHEY and CDR2 is SMNVEV (reference sequence). V trimming: 1 base; J trimming: 4 bases; junction bases outside the gene matches: 2. The CDR3 sequence is 16 residues long.

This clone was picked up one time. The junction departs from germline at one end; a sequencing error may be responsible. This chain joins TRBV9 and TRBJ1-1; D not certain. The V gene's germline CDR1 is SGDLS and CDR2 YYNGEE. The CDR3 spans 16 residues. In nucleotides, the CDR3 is TGTGTCAGCAGCGTAGCTTATAGATACCCGAACACTGAAGCTTTCTTT. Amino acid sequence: CVSSVAYRYPNTEAFF.

The CDR3 sequence: CAISESSGVDTEAFF. Here the CDR3 DNA reads TGTGCCATCAGTGAGAGTTCAGGGGTTGACACTGAAGCTTTCTTT. The chain combines TRBV10-3 with TRBJ1-1; D is perhaps TRBD1 (6 bases). V gave up 2 bases and J gave up 3 bases, with 13 bases separating them. The CDR3 totals 15 residues. From germline, CDR1 is ENHRY and CDR2 SYGVKD.

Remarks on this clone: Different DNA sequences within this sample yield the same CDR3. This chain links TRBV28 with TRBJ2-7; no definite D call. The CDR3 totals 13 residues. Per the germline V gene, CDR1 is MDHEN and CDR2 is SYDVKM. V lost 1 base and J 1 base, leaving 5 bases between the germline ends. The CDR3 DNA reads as TGTGCCAGCAGTTTATCTCTTTCCTACGAGCAGTACTTC. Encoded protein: CASSLSLSYEQYF.

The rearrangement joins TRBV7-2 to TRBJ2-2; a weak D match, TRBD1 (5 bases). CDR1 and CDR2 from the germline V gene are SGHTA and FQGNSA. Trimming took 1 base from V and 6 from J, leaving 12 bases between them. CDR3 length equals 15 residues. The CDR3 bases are TGTGCCAGCAGCTTAGGGTCAGCAGGGTCCGGGGAGCTGTTTTTT. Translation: CASSLGSAGSGELFF.

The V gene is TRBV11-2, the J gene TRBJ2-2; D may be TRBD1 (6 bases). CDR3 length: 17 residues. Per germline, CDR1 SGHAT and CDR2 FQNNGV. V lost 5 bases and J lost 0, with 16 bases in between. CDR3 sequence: CASSPWSGQPNTGELFF. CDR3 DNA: TGTGCCAGCAGCCCATGGTCGGGACAACCGAACACCGGGGAGCTGTTTTTT.

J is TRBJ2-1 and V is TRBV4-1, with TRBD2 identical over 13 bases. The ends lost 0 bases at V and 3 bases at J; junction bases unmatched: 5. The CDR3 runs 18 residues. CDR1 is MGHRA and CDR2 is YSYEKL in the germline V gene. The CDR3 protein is CASSQDAWTSGSYNEQFF. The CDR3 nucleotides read TGCGCCAGCAGCCAAGATGCCTGGACTAGCGGGAGCTACAATGAGCAGTTCTTC.

In DNA form, the CDR3 reads TGCGCCAGCAGGAAACACATGAACACCGGGGAGCTGTTTTTT. Translation: CASRKHMNTGELFF. This chain joins TRBV10-1 and TRBJ2-2; no reliable D call. Deletions cut 6 bases from V and 1 base from J, with 9 bases between. The CDR3 has 14 amino acids. Germline V gives CDR1 WNHNN, CDR2 SYGVQD (reference sequence).

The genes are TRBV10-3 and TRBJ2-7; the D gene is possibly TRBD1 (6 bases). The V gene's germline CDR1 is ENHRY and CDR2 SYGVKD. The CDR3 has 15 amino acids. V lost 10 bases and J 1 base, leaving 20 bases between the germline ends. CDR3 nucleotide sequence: TGTGCCACCCGTCCCTGGCAGGGGCTATCCTACGAGCAGTACTTC. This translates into CATRPWQGLSYEQYF.

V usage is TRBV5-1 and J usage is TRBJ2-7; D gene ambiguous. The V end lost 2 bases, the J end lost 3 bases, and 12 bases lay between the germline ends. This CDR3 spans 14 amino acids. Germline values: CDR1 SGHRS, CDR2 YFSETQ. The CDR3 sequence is CASSFQRTSYEQYF. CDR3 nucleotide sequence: TGCGCCAGCAGCTTTCAAAGGACCAGCTACGAGCAGTACTTC.

The CDR3 region has the DNA TGTGCCAGCTCACCACGGACCGTAAGCGACTATGGCTACACCTTC. It encodes CASSPRTVSDYGYTF. The chain links TRBV18 to TRBJ1-2; D is uncertain. V lost 1 base to trimming and J lost 3 bases, with 12 bases between them. The length of the CDR3 is 15 residues. Per the germline V gene, CDR1 is KGHSH and CDR2 is LQKENI.

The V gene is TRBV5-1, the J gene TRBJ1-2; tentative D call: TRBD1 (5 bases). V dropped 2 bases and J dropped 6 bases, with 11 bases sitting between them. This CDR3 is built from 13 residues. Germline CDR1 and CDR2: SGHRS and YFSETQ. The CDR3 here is CASSFQGQDGYTF. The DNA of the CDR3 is TGCGCCAGCAGCTTCCAGGGCCAGGATGGCTACACCTTC.

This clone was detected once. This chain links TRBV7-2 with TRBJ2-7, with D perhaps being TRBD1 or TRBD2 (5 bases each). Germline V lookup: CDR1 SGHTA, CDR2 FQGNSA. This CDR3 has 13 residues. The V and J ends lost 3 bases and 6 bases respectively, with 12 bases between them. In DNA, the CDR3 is TGTGCCAGCAGCTTTCGGACACGGGGCGAGCAGTACTTC. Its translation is CASSFRTRGEQYF.

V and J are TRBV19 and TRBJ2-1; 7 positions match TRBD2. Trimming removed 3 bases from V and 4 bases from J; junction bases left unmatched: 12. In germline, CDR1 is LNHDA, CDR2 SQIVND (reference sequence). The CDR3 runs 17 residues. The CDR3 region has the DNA TGTGCCAGTAGTATCCGCCCTCTAGCGGATAGATACAATGAGCAGTTCTTC. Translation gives CASSIRPLADRYNEQFF.

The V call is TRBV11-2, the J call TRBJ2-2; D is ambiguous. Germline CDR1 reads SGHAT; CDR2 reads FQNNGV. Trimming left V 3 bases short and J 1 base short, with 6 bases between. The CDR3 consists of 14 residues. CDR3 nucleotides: TGTGCCAGCAGCTTTGAACAGAACACCGGGGAGCTGTTTTTT. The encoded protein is CASSFEQNTGELFF.

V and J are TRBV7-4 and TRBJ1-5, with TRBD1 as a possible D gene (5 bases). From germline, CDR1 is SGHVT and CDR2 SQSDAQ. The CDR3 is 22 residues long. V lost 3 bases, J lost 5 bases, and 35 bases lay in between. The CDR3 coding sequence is TGTGCCAGCAGCTTTACGGGACCCAGGTACGTCAGGCCGGGTTCTGGCGATCAGCCCCAGCATTTT. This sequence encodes CASSFTGPRYVRPGSGDQPQHF. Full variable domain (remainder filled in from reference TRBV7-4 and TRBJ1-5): GAGVSQSPRYKVAKRGRDVALRCDSISGHVTLYWYRQTLGQGSEVLTYSQSDAQRDKSGRPSGRFSAERPERSVSTLKIQRTEQGDSAVYLCASSFTGPRYVRPGSGDQPQHFGDGTRLSIL.

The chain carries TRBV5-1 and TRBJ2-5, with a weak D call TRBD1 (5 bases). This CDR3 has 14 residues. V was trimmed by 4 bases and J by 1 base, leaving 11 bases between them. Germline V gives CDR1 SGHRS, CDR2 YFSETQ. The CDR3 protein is CASSAQTAQETQYF. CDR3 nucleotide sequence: TGCGCCAGCAGCGCGCAGACAGCCCAAGAGACCCAGTACTTC.

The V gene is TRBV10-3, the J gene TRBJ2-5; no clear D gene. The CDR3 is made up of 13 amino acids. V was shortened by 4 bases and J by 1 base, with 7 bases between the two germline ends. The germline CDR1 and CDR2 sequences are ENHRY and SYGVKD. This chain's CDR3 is CAISVTTQETQYF. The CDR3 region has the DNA TGTGCCATCAGTGTAACTACCCAAGAGACCCAGTACTTC.

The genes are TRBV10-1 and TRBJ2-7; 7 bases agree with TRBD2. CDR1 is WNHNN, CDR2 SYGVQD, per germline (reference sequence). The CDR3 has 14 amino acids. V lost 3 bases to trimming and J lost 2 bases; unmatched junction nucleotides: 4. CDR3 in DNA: TGCGCCAGCAGTGACCAGCGGGGTACCTACGAGCAGTACTTC. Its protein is CASSDQRGTYEQYF.

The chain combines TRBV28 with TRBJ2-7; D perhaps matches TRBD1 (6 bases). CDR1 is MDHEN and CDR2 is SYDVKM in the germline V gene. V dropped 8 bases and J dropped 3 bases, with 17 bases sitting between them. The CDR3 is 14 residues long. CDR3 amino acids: CASLSGTLSYEQYF. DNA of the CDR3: TGTGCCAGCCTCTCCGGGACATTGAGCTACGAGCAGTACTTC.

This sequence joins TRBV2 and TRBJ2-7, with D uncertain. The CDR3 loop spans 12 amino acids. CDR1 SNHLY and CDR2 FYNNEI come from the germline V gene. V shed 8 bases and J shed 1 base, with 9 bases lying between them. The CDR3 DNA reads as TGTGCCAGCCACGCAGATTCCTACGAGCAGTACTTC. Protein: CASHADSYEQYF.

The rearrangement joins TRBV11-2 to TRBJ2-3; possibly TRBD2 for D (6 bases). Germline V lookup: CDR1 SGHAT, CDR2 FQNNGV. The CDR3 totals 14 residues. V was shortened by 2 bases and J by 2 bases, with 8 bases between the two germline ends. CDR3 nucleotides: TGTGCCAGCAGCTTAACTAGCTTCACAGATACGCAGTATTTT. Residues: CASSLTSFTDTQYF.